This TCR beta chain derives from a study of T cell changes during pregnancy in multiple sclerosis. Clones were read by immunoSEQ multiplex PCR, and TCRdb kept only the in-frame ones, dropping some. The data contain 30,000 to 45,000 clones, 85% to 95% of them singletons. The germline V gene has CDR1 SGHAT and CDR2 FQNNGV. CDR3 length: 14 amino acids. Trimming stripped 5 bases from V and 4 bases from J, with 14 bases between. J is TRBJ2-5 and V is TRBV11-2, with D perhaps given as TRBD1 or TRBD2 (6 bases each). This TCR was sampled from a female donor with multiple sclerosis, enrolled in a pregnancy study. The sequencing input was PBMCs (not recorded whether the cells were cultured). CDR3 coding DNA: TGTGCCAGCAGCCCGGGGGCCCCGGGAGAGACCCAGTACTTC. Residues: CASSPGAPGETQYF.